A selection of T cell receptor beta chains follows, all from one sample in a study of blood T cell repertoires in COVID-19. The method was immunoSEQ multiplex PCR; TCRdb's version includes in-frame clones alone and lacks a portion of them. The top ten hold 15% of the sample, which has about 80,000 clones, roughly 79% seen once. The source material was peripheral blood. Every receptor here comes from a human donor in a cohort sampled during active COVID-19. CDR3s include the opening cysteine and the closing phenylalanine or tryptophan. The D gene is left open where the match is weak. Not every row has a clone size; where given, it reads once, few, many or a size class.

CDR3,DNA,V,J,D,size,length
CSVRTGLGNQPQHF,TGCAGCGTCCGAACAGGGTTGGGCAATCAGCCCCAGCATTTT,TRBV29-1,TRBJ1-5,-,few,14
CASARGFTDTQYF,TGTGCCAGTGCGCGGGGATTCACAGATACGCAGTATTTT,TRBV19,TRBJ2-3,-,-,13
CASSTTGDGNQPQHF,TGTGCCAGCTCAACAACAGGGGACGGCAATCAGCCCCAGCATTTT,TRBV18,TRBJ1-5,TRBD1,-,15
CASSPYWRGIGDTQYF,TGTGCCAGCTCACCTTATTGGAGAGGGATTGGGGATACGCAGTATTTT,TRBV18,TRBJ2-3,-,-,16
CASSQDHMGAGTSYNEQFF,TGCGCCAGCAGCCAAGATCATATGGGGGCCGGGACTAGTTACAATGAGCAGTTCTTC,TRBV4-3,TRBJ2-1,TRBD2,-,19
CASTDRRRASYEQYF,TGTGCCAGCACCGATAGACGGAGGGCTTCCTACGAGCAGTACTTC,TRBV28,TRBJ2-7,-,-,15
CASSANSGEYNEQFF,TGTGCCAGCAGCGCTAACAGCGGGGAGTACAATGAGCAGTTCTTC,TRBV2,TRBJ2-1,TRBD2,-,15
CATLPQGQGYGYTF,TGTGCCACCCTTCCTCAAGGACAGGGCTATGGCTACACCTTC,TRBV6-5,TRBJ1-2,TRBD1,-,14
CASSTHLGGRNTEAFF,TGTGCCAGTAGTACCCATCTCGGCGGGAGGAACACTGAAGCTTTCTTT,TRBV19,TRBJ1-1,-,-,16
CATHPRGSYGYTF,TGTGCCACCCACCCCCGGGGGTCCTATGGCTACACCTTC,TRBV11-2,TRBJ1-2,-,-,13
CAVRGGDETQYF,TGTGCCGTAAGAGGAGGGGACGAGACCCAGTACTTC,TRBV10-3,TRBJ2-5,-,few,12
CASSLVRGFLAGTEAFF,TGTGCCAGCAGCTTAGTCAGGGGCTTTTTGGCTGGGACTGAAGCTTTCTTT,TRBV7-9,TRBJ1-1,-,-,17
CASSYTDSYYGYTF,TGTGCCAGCAGTTACACGGACAGCTACTATGGCTACACCTTC,TRBV6-5,TRBJ1-2,-,few,14
CAWSVRFQIHFPGETQYF,TGTGCCTGGAGTGTACGTTTTCAGATCCACTTCCCGGGAGAGACCCAGTACTTC,TRBV30,TRBJ2-5,-,-,18
CASSPRTGGSSDTQYF,TGCGCCAGCAGCCCCCGGACAGGGGGTTCGTCAGATACGCAGTATTTT,TRBV4-1,TRBJ2-3,TRBD1,few,16
CASSLDSLNQPQHF,TGTGCCAGCAGCTTAGACAGCCTCAATCAGCCCCAGCATTTT,TRBV7-2,TRBJ1-5,-,-,14
CASSLARRGTEYNEQFF,TGTGCCAGCAGCCTTGCACGCCGCGGGACCGAGTACAATGAGCAGTTCTTC,TRBV28,TRBJ2-1,-,-,17
CASSQVDRAYSEQFF,TGTGCCAGCAGTCAAGTGGACAGGGCTTACAGTGAGCAGTTCTTC,TRBV28,TRBJ2-1,TRBD1,-,15
CATSGTGEDYGYTF,TGTGCCACCAGTGGCACAGGGGAGGACTATGGCTACACCTTC,TRBV24-1,TRBJ1-2,TRBD1,-,14
CASTRAFPDTQYF,TGTGCCAGCACACGAGCATTCCCAGATACGCAGTATTTT,TRBV2,TRBJ2-3,-,-,13
CASSQGPGRADTQYF,TGTGCCAGCAGCCAGGGGCCTGGACGCGCAGATACGCAGTATTTT,TRBV7-9,TRBJ2-3,-,-,15
CASSLTPAGGAKNIQYF,TGTGCCAGCAGCTTGACCCCAGCGGGGGGGGCCAAAAACATTCAGTACTTC,TRBV7-6,TRBJ2-4,TRBD2,-,17
CASSSVGGQETQYF,TGTGCCAGCAGCTCCGTCGGGGGACAAGAGACCCAGTACTTC,TRBV5-6,TRBJ2-5,-,-,14
CASSLWGGLTNEKLFF,TGTGCCAGCAGCTTATGGGGGGGGTTGACTAATGAAAAACTGTTTTTT,TRBV7-2,TRBJ1-4,-,-,16
CASSQEKDRGQPSGANVLTF,TGCGCCAGCAGCCAAGAGAAGGACAGGGGACAACCCTCTGGGGCCAACGTCCTGACTTTC,TRBV4-1,TRBJ2-6,TRBD1,-,20
CATSDEGGEISYNEQFF,TGTGCCACCAGCGATGAGGGGGGGGAGATATCCTACAATGAGCAGTTCTTC,TRBV24-1,TRBJ2-1,-,-,17
CASSLDGQPELSGNTIYF,TGCGCCAGCAGCTTGGATGGGCAGCCCGAACTCTCTGGAAACACCATATATTTT,TRBV5-1,TRBJ1-3,-,-,18
CASGEVPRGGELFF,TGTGCCAGCGGTGAGGTTCCTCGAGGCGGGGAGCTGTTTTTT,TRBV6-1,TRBJ2-2,-,-,14
CASSEGDRDEKLFF,TGTGCCAGCAGTGAAGGTGACAGGGATGAAAAACTGTTTTTT,TRBV6-1,TRBJ1-4,TRBD1,once,14
CASSTTGNQPQHF,TGTGCCAGCAGTACCACAGGGAATCAGCCCCAGCATTTT,TRBV27,TRBJ1-5,-,-,13
CASSLGPKGGRDGYTF,TGTGCCAGCAGCCTAGGGCCTAAGGGGGGGCGGGATGGCTACACCTTC,TRBV11-2,TRBJ1-2,-,-,16
CASSSDTSRQETQYF,TGTGCCAGCAGTTCGGACACCTCCCGCCAAGAGACCCAGTACTTC,TRBV28,TRBJ2-5,-,-,15
CASSQGTGSLGEKLFF,TGCGCCAGCAGCCAAGGGACAGGGAGTCTTGGTGAAAAACTGTTTTTT,TRBV5-1,TRBJ1-4,TRBD1,-,16
CASSPDGDSGQFF,TGTGCCAGCTCACCAGACGGGGATAGTGGGCAGTTCTTC,TRBV18,TRBJ2-1,-,-,13
CASGHRVLGETQYF,TGTGCCAGCGGACACAGGGTATTGGGGGAGACCCAGTACTTC,TRBV28,TRBJ2-5,-,few,14
CASSPDTGRDQPQHF,TGTGCCAGCTCACCAGATACAGGTAGGGATCAGCCCCAGCATTTT,TRBV18,TRBJ1-5,-,-,15
CAIRRTSGGAASTDTQYF,TGTGCCATCAGACGGACTAGCGGGGGGGCAGCGTCGACAGATACGCAGTATTTT,TRBV10-3,TRBJ2-3,TRBD2,once,18
CASSHNRANTEAFF,TGCGCCAGCAGCCATAACAGGGCGAACACTGAAGCTTTCTTT,TRBV4-1,TRBJ1-1,-,-,14
CASSLGTGNSNQPQHF,TGCGCCAGCAGCCTCGGGACAGGGAATAGCAATCAGCCCCAGCATTTT,TRBV4-1,TRBJ1-5,TRBD1,-,16
CASSLGDRKGSGNTIYF,TGCGCCAGCAGCTTGGGGGACAGGAAGGGATCTGGAAACACCATATATTTT,TRBV5-1,TRBJ1-3,TRBD1,-,17
CASSLLSLPGATNEKLFF,TGTGCCAGCAGCTTACTGTCCCTCCCTGGAGCAACTAATGAAAAACTGTTTTTT,TRBV7-2,TRBJ1-4,-,-,18
CASSFGTGSTEAFF,TGTGCCAGCAGCTTTGGGACAGGAAGCACTGAAGCTTTCTTT,TRBV9,TRBJ1-1,TRBD1,-,14
CASSLVRQDEQFF,TGTGCCAGCAGTTTGGTGAGACAGGATGAGCAGTTCTTC,TRBV27,TRBJ2-1,-,-,13
CASSRAHGGANTGELFF,TGTGCCAGCAGCCGCGCTCACGGGGGGGCGAACACCGGGGAGCTGTTTTTT,TRBV11-3,TRBJ2-2,TRBD2,-,17
CASSLHLVQGYGYTF,TGTGCCAGCAGCTTACATCTTGTACAGGGCTATGGCTACACCTTC,TRBV7-9,TRBJ1-2,-,-,15
CSASTLGGGHNEQFF,TGCAGTGCTAGTACTCTAGGGGGGGGCCACAATGAGCAGTTCTTC,TRBV20-1,TRBJ2-1,-,-,15